This T cell receptor (beta chain) emerged from a study of blood T cell repertoires in COVID-19. The wider study: Whether acute or convalescent, the COVID-19 samples came from the United States, Italy and Spain. Sample material is recorded as cDNA or gDNA derived from T cells, B-cell-depleted T cells, or PBMCs.

The Seattle patients joined while their infection was active and were tracked longitudinally afterward. Per the authors' pipeline: Amplification from reference gene primers served as the basis for estimated nucleated cell counts. Sequenced by immunoSEQ multiplex PCR; TCRdb stores in-frame clones only, minus some. From that table come the V and J calls and clone size; the DNA was used to work out D and trimming. The sample lists under 250,000 clones, roughly 86% occurring once. Germline V CDR1 and CDR2: SQVTM, ANQGSEA. V was pared by 4 bases and J by 3 bases, with 5 bases between. This CDR3 spans 11 amino acids.

The specimen sequenced was peripheral blood. The V gene is TRBV29-1, the J gene TRBJ2-3; D is unclear. The origin of this receptor is a woman of 80 years or more with COVID-19, enrolled during active disease. This CDR3 reads CSVAATDTQYF. CDR3 DNA: TGCAGCGTTGCAGCGACAGATACGCAGTATTTT.